This TCR beta chain originates from a study of a mutant IDH1 vaccine in newly diagnosed glioma. Study information: There were approximately 62% males and around 40% females among treated patients, whose mean age was about 40 years. Most had both radiotherapy and temozolomide beforehand; others had only one.

Here immunoSEQ multiplex PCR was the method, and the copy in TCRdb shows in-frame clones only, minus some. The data hold tens of thousands of clones, with 82% observed a single time. Time point reported: week 5, during vaccination. Alongside topical imiquimod, each dose of vaccine comprised 300 ug of mutant IDH1 20-mer peptide. To note about this clone: Antigen unknown.

CDR1 and CDR2 from the germline V gene are SGHTA and FQGTGA. The V segment lost 0 bases and the J segment 6 bases; nucleotides outside the gene matches: 6. This CDR3 is 15 amino acids long. The rearrangement uses TRBV7-3 and TRBJ2-5; the match to TRBD1 covers 8 bases. The sequence was obtained from a woman aged 18-29 years with glioma. Some clones in this sample may be carry-over from other donors' samples. The sequences come from PBMCs, collected from a glioma patient whose treatment included an IDH1 peptide vaccine. The CDR3 sequence: CASSLTPGGGKTQYF. As DNA, the CDR3 is TGTGCCAGCAGCTTAACCCCAGGGGGCGGGAAGACCCAGTACTTC.